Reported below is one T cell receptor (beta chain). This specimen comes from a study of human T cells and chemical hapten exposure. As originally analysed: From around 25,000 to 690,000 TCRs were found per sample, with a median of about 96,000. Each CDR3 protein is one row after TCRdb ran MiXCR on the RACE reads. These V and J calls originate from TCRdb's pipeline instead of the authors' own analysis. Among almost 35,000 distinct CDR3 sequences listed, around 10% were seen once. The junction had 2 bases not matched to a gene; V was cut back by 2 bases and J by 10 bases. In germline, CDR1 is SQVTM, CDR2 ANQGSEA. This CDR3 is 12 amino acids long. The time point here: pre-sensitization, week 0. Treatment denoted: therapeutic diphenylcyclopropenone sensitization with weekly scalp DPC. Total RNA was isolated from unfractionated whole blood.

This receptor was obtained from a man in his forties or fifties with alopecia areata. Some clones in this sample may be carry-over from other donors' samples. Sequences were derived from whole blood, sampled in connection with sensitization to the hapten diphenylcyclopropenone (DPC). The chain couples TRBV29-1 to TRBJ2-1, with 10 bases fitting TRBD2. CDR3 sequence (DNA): TGCAGCGTTGAACTAGCGGGAGTAGAGCAGTTCTTC. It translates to CSVELAGVEQFF.